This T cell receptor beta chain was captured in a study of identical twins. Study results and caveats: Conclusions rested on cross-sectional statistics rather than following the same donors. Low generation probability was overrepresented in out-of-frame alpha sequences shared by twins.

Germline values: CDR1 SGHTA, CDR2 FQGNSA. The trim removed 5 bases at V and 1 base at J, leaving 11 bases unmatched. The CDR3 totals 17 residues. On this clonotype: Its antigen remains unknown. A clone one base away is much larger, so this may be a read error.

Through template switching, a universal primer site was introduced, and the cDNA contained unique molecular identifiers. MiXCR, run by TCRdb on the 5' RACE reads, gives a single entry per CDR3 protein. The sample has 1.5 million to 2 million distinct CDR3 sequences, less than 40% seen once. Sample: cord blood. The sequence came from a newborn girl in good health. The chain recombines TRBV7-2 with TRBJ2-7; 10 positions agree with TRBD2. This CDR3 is CASSPRPTSGHSYEQYV. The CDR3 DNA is TGTGCCAGCAGCCCCAGGCCGACTAGCGGGCATTCCTACGAGCAGTACGTC.